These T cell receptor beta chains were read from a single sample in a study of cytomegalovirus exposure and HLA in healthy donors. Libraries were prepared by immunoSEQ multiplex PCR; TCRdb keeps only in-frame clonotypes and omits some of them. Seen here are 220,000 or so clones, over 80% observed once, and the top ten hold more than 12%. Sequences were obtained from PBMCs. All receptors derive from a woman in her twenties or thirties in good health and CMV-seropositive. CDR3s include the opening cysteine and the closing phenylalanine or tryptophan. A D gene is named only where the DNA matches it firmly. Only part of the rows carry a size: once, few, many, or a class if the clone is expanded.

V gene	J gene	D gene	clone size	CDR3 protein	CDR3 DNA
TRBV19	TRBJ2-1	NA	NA	CASRTLNNEQFF	TGTGCCAGTAGGACACTCAACAATGAGCAGTTCTTC
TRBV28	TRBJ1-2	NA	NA	CASSYGNYGYTF	TGTGCCAGCAGTTACGGTAACTATGGCTACACCTTC
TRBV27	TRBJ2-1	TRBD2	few	CASSSKSGTRQFF	TGTGCCAGCAGTTCAAAGTCCGGGACTAGGCAGTTCTTC
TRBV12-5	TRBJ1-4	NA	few	CASGLRKLFF	TGTGCTAGTGGTTTACGGAAACTGTTTTTT
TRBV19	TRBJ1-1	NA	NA	CASSFNREDGRAFF	TGTGCCAGTAGCTTTAACAGGGAGGATGGGAGGGCTTTCTTT
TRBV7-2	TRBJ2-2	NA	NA	CASSLDFTGELFF	TGTGCCAGCAGCTTAGATTTCACCGGGGAGCTGTTTTTT
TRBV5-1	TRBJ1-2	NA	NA	CASARDSPLDYGYTF	TGCGCCAGTGCTAGGGATTCCCCTTTGGACTATGGCTACACCTTC
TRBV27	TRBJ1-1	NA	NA	CASSQAPGGWKNTEAFF	TGTGCCAGCAGCCAAGCCCCCGGGGGCTGGAAGAACACTGAAGCTTTCTTT
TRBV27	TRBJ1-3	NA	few	CASSPSAGQAYSGNTIYF	TGTGCCAGCAGTCCAAGCGCGGGGCAGGCATACTCTGGAAACACCATATATTTT
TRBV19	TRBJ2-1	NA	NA	CASSFPGRNEQFF	TGTGCCAGTAGTTTCCCAGGGAGAAATGAGCAGTTCTTC